This TCR beta chain was documented in a study of blood T cell repertoires in COVID-19. Using immunoSEQ multiplex PCR, the repertoire was profiled, and TCRdb retains in-frame clones only, with some absent. The repertoire has over 200,000 clones, roughly nine tenths of them found once; the top ten carry 3.1%. The source of this sequence is a woman aged 50 to 60 in a cohort exposed to, infected with or recovered from COVID-19 (not recorded which). The sequenced sample was PBMCs or T cells enriched from blood (not recorded which).

CDR3 loop: CASSLAREQYF. Written as DNA, the CDR3 is TGTGCCAGCAGCTTGGCGCGCGAGCAGTACTTC. This chain connects TRBV5-6 to TRBJ2-7; unclear D gene. Germline values: CDR1 SGHDT, CDR2 YYEEEE. V was shortened by 0 bases and J by 6 bases, with 4 bases between the two germline ends. The CDR3 covers 11 residues.